The clone carrying this TCR beta chain was recorded many times. The antigen is unknown. This CDR3 has 12 amino acids. The V end lost 6 bases, the J end lost 4 bases, and 7 bases lay between the germline ends. The data are from a study of molecular identifiers for immune sequencing clone quantification. Across the whole study: In replicates, RNA taken from roughly 20,000 or 100,000 naive CD8 cells was divided five ways, and four portions underwent sequencing.

Sorted inputs of about 20,000 to 1,000,000 cells, with 10%, 30% or 50% RNA, yielded naive CD8 libraries. Study conclusions and caveats: Over 99% of CMV-specific effector molecules, but under 1% of naive ones, were in clones above 20 copies.

MiXCR was run by TCRdb on the PCR reads, yielding one entry per CDR3 protein. There are 460,000 or so distinct CDR3 sequences in the sample; over 20% occur only once, and 0.84% lies in the top ten. The sequencing sample was made of naive CD8+ T cells from blood, with Jurkat cell RNA spiked in. Subset in this sample: FACS-sorted CD8+CD4-CCR7+CD45RA+ naive T cells. V usage is TRBV12-3 or TRBV12-4 and J usage is TRBJ1-5; the D is unclear. The sequence was collected from a human donor in good health. Some libraries in this study had Jurkat cell RNA spiked in. The CDR3 loop is CASSPGNQPQHF. The DNA of the CDR3 is TGTGCCAGCAGCCCCGGGAATCAGCCCCAGCATTTT.